These 20 T cell receptor beta chains were all obtained from the same sample, sequenced in a study of T cell repertoires in cytomegalovirus infection. No antigen has been assigned to these receptors. Each CDR3 protein is one row after TCRdb ran MiXCR on the reads. The sample consists of around 78,000 distinct CDR3 sequences, 35% to 50% of them appearing once. The sample in question was CD8+ T cells from cultured PBMCs, obtained from culture after CMV antigen stimulation. These receptors all come from a human donor in good health (CMV status not recorded). Some clones in this sample may be carry-over from other donors' samples.

This clonotype has a handful of counts. V usage is TRBV5-5 and J usage is TRBJ2-5, with D perhaps matching TRBD2 (5 bases). Trimming left V 4 bases short and J 2 bases short, with 15 bases between. Germline assignment: CDR1 SGHKS and CDR2 YYEKEE (reference sequence). This CDR3 is 15 amino acids long. The CDR3 DNA reads as TGTGCCAGCAGCCCGGAGGACCCGGGGCAAGAGACCCAGTACTTC. Translation gives CASSPEDPGQETQYF.

J is TRBJ1-2 and V is TRBV28; 7 positions agree with TRBD1. CDR1 is MDHEN and CDR2 is SYDVKM in the germline V gene. The CDR3 has 15 amino acids. V gave up 6 bases and J gave up 1 base; unmatched junction bases: 8. DNA of the CDR3: TGTGCCAGCAGCCCCTACAGGGGAGGTAACTATGGCTACACCTTC. Translation: CASSPYRGGNYGYTF.

The sample holds many counts of this clonotype. The genes are TRBV7-2 and TRBJ2-5; 7 bases are a match to TRBD1. V lost 1 base to trimming and J lost 2 bases; unmatched junction nucleotides: 4. CDR1 and CDR2 from the germline V gene are SGHTA and FQGNSA. CDR3 length equals 15 residues. CDR3 protein: CASSLVGGVQETQYF. For the CDR3, the DNA is TGTGCCAGCAGCTTAGTAGGGGGCGTACAAGAGACCCAGTACTTC. Full variable domain (missing parts from reference TRBV7-2 and TRBJ2-5): GAGVSQSPSNKVTEKGKDVELRCDPISGHTALYWYRQSLGQGLEFLIYFQGNSAPDKSGLPSDRFSAERTGGSVSTLTIQRTQQEDSAVYLCASSLVGGVQETQYFGPGTRLLVL.

The chain links TRBV5-4 to TRBJ2-1; 9 nucleotides align to TRBD1. Germline V gene sequence: CDR1 SGHNT, CDR2 YYREEE (reference sequence). The ends lost 4 bases at V and 5 bases at J; junction bases unmatched: 4. This CDR3 has 14 residues. In DNA, the CDR3 is TGTGCCAGCAGCGCACAGGGGGCGAACAATGAGCAGTTCTTC. This translates into CASSAQGANNEQFF.

V gene TRBV4-1 combines with J gene TRBJ1-1; maybe TRBD1 (5 bases). The germline CDR1 and CDR2 sequences are MGHRA and YSYEKL. The germline V and J ends were trimmed by 1 base and 11 bases, with 14 bases remaining between them. This CDR3 region has 13 residues. The CDR3: CASSQAGTAGAFF. CDR3 sequence (DNA): TGCGCCAGCAGCCAAGCTGGGACTGCAGGCGCTTTCTTT.

The rearrangement joins TRBV7-4 to TRBJ2-1; 12 positions agree with TRBD2. The CDR3 is 13 amino acids. V gave up 5 bases and J gave up 11 bases; unmatched junction bases: 4. Germline values: CDR1 SGHVT, CDR2 SQSDAQ. The CDR3 bases are TGTGCCAGCAGCCCTAGCGGGGGGGCCAAGCAGTTCTTC. Translated, it gives CASSPSGGAKQFF.

The chain links TRBV29-1 to TRBJ1-2; TRBD1 matches at 7 bases. Trimming cost V 6 bases and J 0 bases; bases outside gene matches: 4. The CDR3 has 13 amino acids. Germline loops: CDR1 SQVTM, CDR2 ANQGSEA. CDR3 in DNA: TGCAGCGTGGGACAGCCCCCTAACTATGGCTACACCTTC. Its translation: CSVGQPPNYGYTF.

The V call is TRBV28, the J call TRBJ2-4, with 12 bases lining up with TRBD1. Per the germline V gene, CDR1 is MDHEN and CDR2 is SYDVKM. The V and J ends lost 4 bases and 3 bases, in that order; junction bases with no gene match: 10. The CDR3 is 18 residues long. CDR3: CASSSPRDRGRDKNIQYF. The CDR3 DNA reads TGTGCCAGCAGTTCCCCCCGGGACAGGGGGCGCGACAAAAACATTCAGTACTTC.

V usage is TRBV7-9 and J usage is TRBJ1-3; TRBD1 matches 7 bases. From germline, CDR1 is SEHNR and CDR2 FQNEAQ (reference sequence). The CDR3 is made up of 20 amino acids. V lost 4 bases, J lost 2 bases, and 20 bases stayed unmatched. The CDR3 DNA is TGTGCCAGCAGCTCCCAATCAGGGGGAGAAGACCATTTAACTGGAAACACCATATATTTT. Its protein product is CASSSQSGGEDHLTGNTIYF.

The chain recombines TRBV7-9 with TRBJ1-4, with unresolved D. Trimming left V 4 bases short and J 5 bases short, with 17 bases between. CDR3 length: 16 residues. Looked up from germline, CDR1 is SEHNR and CDR2 is FQNEAQ (reference sequence). CDR3 in amino acids: CASSSRAGSFNEKLFF. The CDR3 region has the DNA TGTGCCAGCAGCTCCCGAGCGGGCAGTTTCAATGAAAAACTGTTTTTT.

This clonotype was detected a few times. The genes are TRBV4-1 and TRBJ1-5; D gene ambiguous. Trimming pared 5 bases from V and 5 bases from J, leaving 10 bases between. This CDR3 is built from 13 residues. CDR1 is MGHRA, CDR2 YSYEKL, per germline. CDR3 in amino acids: CASSAAEDQPQHF. The CDR3 DNA reads as TGCGCCAGCAGCGCCGCGGAAGATCAGCCCCAGCATTTT.

In its sample, this clonotype was seen many times. The genes are TRBV6-1 and TRBJ2-3; D gene unclear. In germline, CDR1 is MNHNS, CDR2 SASEGT. The CDR3 contains 12 residues. Deletions cut 10 bases from V and 2 bases from J, with 10 bases between. This CDR3 is CATRYSTDTQYF. The CDR3 DNA reads TGTGCCACCCGATACTCCACAGATACGCAGTATTTT.

The chain joins TRBV5-1 to TRBJ2-5; the D gene is possibly TRBD2 (6 bases). V lost 4 bases, J lost 2 bases, and 18 bases lay in between. This CDR3 has 16 amino acids. Per germline, CDR1 SGHRS and CDR2 YFSETQ. The CDR3 DNA reads as TGCGCCAGCAGCCCGGAGGGGCCCCATCGGCAAGAGACCCAGTACTTC. Translating gives CASSPEGPHRQETQYF.

This chain links TRBV7-2 with TRBJ1-3, with D possibly being TRBD1 (5 bases). Germline-derived CDR1 and CDR2 are SGHTA and FQGNSA. The CDR3 consists of 15 residues. V was shortened by 3 bases and J by 2 bases, with 11 bases between the two germline ends. CDR3 region: CASSFFGGAGNTIYF. CDR3 nucleotides: TGTGCCAGCAGCTTTTTCGGAGGGGCTGGAAACACCATATATTTT.

This clonotype was recorded a few times. The chain couples TRBV15 to TRBJ1-4, with unresolved D. The CDR3 is 14 amino acids. Trimming removed 4 bases at V and 5 bases at J, with 11 bases between. From germline, CDR1 is LNHNV and CDR2 YYDKDF (reference sequence). The CDR3 reads CATSISFENEKLFF. The CDR3 coding sequence is TGTGCCACCAGCATCTCTTTCGAAAATGAAAAACTGTTTTTT.

This clonotype was seen repeatedly, ten times or more. This rearrangement joins TRBV6-2 or TRBV6-3 to TRBJ2-5; D possibly uses TRBD1 or TRBD2 (5 bases each). The CDR3 covers 14 residues. Germline CDR1 MNHEY, CDR2 SVGEGT. The ends were cut back, 0 bases at V and 4 bases at J, with 9 bases in the middle. CDR3 in DNA: TGTGCCAGCAGTTACTCGGGGGTAGGAGAGACCCAGTACTTC. It specifies CASSYSGVGETQYF.

The chain couples TRBV5-1 to TRBJ2-7; 7 nucleotides agree with TRBD1. There are 16 residues in the CDR3. Losses at the gene ends were 4 bases for V and 1 base for J; bases not matched to a gene: 11. The germline V gene has CDR1 SGHRS and CDR2 YFSETQ. CDR3 in amino acids: CASSQNWDSGSYEQYF. The CDR3 coding sequence is TGCGCCAGCAGCCAAAACTGGGACAGTGGATCCTACGAGCAGTACTTC.

The gene calls are TRBV7-9 and TRBJ2-7; no clear D. Trimming pared 2 bases from V and 6 bases from J, leaving 8 bases between. This CDR3 comprises 12 residues. Germline CDR1 is SEHNR and CDR2 is FQNEAQ (reference sequence). CDR3 region: CASSLTRLEQYF. The CDR3 nucleotides are TGTGCCAGCAGCTTAACCAGGCTCGAGCAGTACTTC.

The chain joins TRBV13 to TRBJ2-5; 11 bases fit TRBD1. Losses at the gene ends were 4 bases for V and 4 bases for J; bases not matched to a gene: 5. Germline assignment: CDR1 PRHDT and CDR2 FYEKMQ (reference sequence). There are 15 residues in the CDR3. CDR3 sequence (DNA): TGTGCCAGCAGCTCCCCCGGGACAGGGGGAGAGACCCAGTACTTC. Protein sequence: CASSSPGTGGETQYF. Supplemented by reference TRBV13 and TRBJ2-5, the full variable domain reads AAGVIQSPRHLIKEKRETATLKCYPIPRHDTVYWYQQGPGQDPQFLISFYEKMQSDKGSIPDRFSAQQFSDYHSELNMSSLELGDSALYFCASSSPGTGGETQYFGPGTRLLVL.

The chain recombines TRBV25-1 with TRBJ1-1; no reliable D call. Trimming shortened V by 5 bases and J by 3 bases, and 13 bases separated the two germline ends. Germline loops: CDR1 MGHDK, CDR2 SYGVNS. There are 14 residues in the CDR3. The CDR3 DNA is TGTGCCAGCAGTATAGGGAGTATGTACACTGAAGCTTTCTTT. Translation gives CASSIGSMYTEAFF.